This T cell receptor beta chain was found in a study of cytomegalovirus exposure and HLA in healthy donors. Findings of the study overall: In vitro experiments confirmed that three CMV-associated chains were specific for CMV antigens. HLA alleles showed associations with some 17,000 TCR beta sequences in a later analysis, at a 0.05 false discovery rate.

Of note for this clone: Its antigen is unidentified.

With 60 Vbeta and 13 Jbeta primers, the PCR was carried out. The repertoire was sequenced with immunoSEQ multiplex PCR; TCRdb's copy has only in-frame clones and lacks some. This sample has more than 80,000 clones, with about 70% found just once. V lost 7 bases to trimming and J lost 8 bases; unmatched junction nucleotides: 16. From germline, CDR1 is ENHRY and CDR2 SYGVKD. This CDR3 has 15 residues. V usage is TRBV10-3 and J usage is TRBJ1-2, with 7 bases fitting TRBD1. This clonotype was obtained from a female donor in good health and CMV-seronegative. The sequenced sample was PBMCs. The CDR3 bases are TGTGCCATCACTCACCACGCAGGGGGTGTTGAAGGCTACACCTTC. Translated: CAITHHAGGVEGYTF.